This T cell receptor beta chain was captured by sequencing in a study of cytomegalovirus exposure and HLA in healthy donors. This clone was recorded only once. Primers included in the PCR were 60 Vbeta and 13 Jbeta primers. Assay used: immunoSEQ multiplex PCR; TCRdb lists only in-frame clones, some missing. The repertoire has approximately 120,000 clones, about 80% of them found once; the top ten carry around 7.7%. In germline, CDR1 is SGHTA, CDR2 FQGNSA. V dropped 6 bases and J dropped 2 bases, with 20 bases sitting between them. This CDR3 region has 16 residues. Each of the donors was a healthy bone marrow donor. The donors, nominally healthy at sampling, likely had unrecorded immune exposures.

The sequence was obtained from a woman aged 45 to 65 in good health and CMV-seropositive. Sample: PBMCs. V is TRBV7-2 and J is TRBJ2-7; a possible D gene is TRBD1 (6 bases). The CDR3 DNA follows: TGTGCCAGCAGTCGTACCGGGACACCCATCACCTACGAGCAGTACTTC. The encoded protein is CASSRTGTPITYEQYF.